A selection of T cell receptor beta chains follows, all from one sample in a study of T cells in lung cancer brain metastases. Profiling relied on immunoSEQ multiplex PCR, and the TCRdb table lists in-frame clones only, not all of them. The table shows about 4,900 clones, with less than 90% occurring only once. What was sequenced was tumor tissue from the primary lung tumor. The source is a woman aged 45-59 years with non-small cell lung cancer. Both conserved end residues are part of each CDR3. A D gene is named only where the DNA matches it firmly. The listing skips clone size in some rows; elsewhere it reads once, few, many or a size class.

CDR3 protein: CASSLTGGVSENTIYF; CDR3 DNA: TGCGCCAGCAGCTTGACTGGGGGCGTCTCTGAAAACACCATATATTTT; clone size: .; V gene: TRBV5-1; J gene: TRBJ1-3; D gene: .; CDR3 length: 16
CDR3 protein: CASSPPPVLNTEAFF; CDR3 DNA: TGTGCCAGCTCACCACCGCCAGTCTTGAACACTGAAGCTTTCTTT; clone size: .; V gene: TRBV18; J gene: TRBJ1-1; D gene: .; CDR3 length: 15
CDR3 protein: CSVATGDTEAFF; CDR3 DNA: TGCAGCGTTGCCACTGGGGACACTGAAGCTTTCTTT; clone size: .; V gene: TRBV29-1; J gene: TRBJ1-1; D gene: .; CDR3 length: 12
CDR3 protein: CASSLTGLTNYGYTF; CDR3 DNA: TGCGCCAGCAGCTTGACGGGTCTCACTAACTATGGCTACACCTTC; clone size: .; V gene: TRBV5-1; J gene: TRBJ1-2; D gene: .; CDR3 length: 15
CDR3 protein: CAWRRDDSPLHF; CDR3 DNA: TGTGCCTGGAGAAGGGATGATTCACCCCTCCACTTT; clone size: .; V gene: TRBV30; J gene: TRBJ1-6; D gene: .; CDR3 length: 12
CDR3 protein: CARGTSGGSKNIQYF; CDR3 DNA: TGTGCCAGGGGGACTAGCGGGGGATCCAAAAACATTCAGTACTTC; clone size: .; V gene: TRBV2; J gene: TRBJ2-4; D gene: TRBD2; CDR3 length: 15
CDR3 protein: CSARTNNGYTF; CDR3 DNA: TGCAGTGCTAGAACGAATAATGGCTACACCTTC; clone size: .; V gene: TRBV20-1; J gene: TRBJ1-2; D gene: .; CDR3 length: 11
CDR3 protein: CAWSAVYRTAEGGYGYTF; CDR3 DNA: TGTGCCTGGAGCGCCGTCTATCGGACAGCCGAGGGAGGCTATGGCTACACCTTC; clone size: .; V gene: TRBV30; J gene: TRBJ1-2; D gene: .; CDR3 length: 18
CDR3 protein: CAISPTPAGLNTGELFF; CDR3 DNA: TGTGCCATCAGTCCGACCCCAGCGGGACTGAACACCGGGGAGCTGTTTTTT; clone size: .; V gene: TRBV10-3; J gene: TRBJ2-2; D gene: TRBD2; CDR3 length: 17
CDR3 protein: CASSLTGDENGYTF; CDR3 DNA: TGCGCCAGCAGCCTCACAGGGGATGAGAATGGCTACACCTTC; clone size: once; V gene: TRBV5-1; J gene: TRBJ1-2; D gene: TRBD1; CDR3 length: 14
CDR3 protein: CACLSGANVLTF; CDR3 DNA: TGTGCCTGCCTATCAGGGGCCAACGTCCTGACTTTC; clone size: .; V gene: TRBV30; J gene: TRBJ2-6; D gene: .; CDR3 length: 12
CDR3 protein: CASCTGTGVTDTQYF; CDR3 DNA: TGTGCCAGCTGTACCGGGACAGGGGTCACAGATACGCAGTATTTT; clone size: .; V gene: TRBV18; J gene: TRBJ2-3; D gene: TRBD1; CDR3 length: 15
CDR3 protein: CASSMGTSFGYTF; CDR3 DNA: TGTGCCAGTAGTATGGGGACATCGTTTGGCTACACCTTC; clone size: .; V gene: TRBV19; J gene: TRBJ1-2; D gene: .; CDR3 length: 13
CDR3 protein: CASSQGGQGETQYF; CDR3 DNA: TGCGCCAGCAGCCAAGGGGGTCAGGGGGAGACCCAGTACTTC; clone size: .; V gene: TRBV4-1; J gene: TRBJ2-5; D gene: .; CDR3 length: 14
CDR3 protein: CASSLGVVRTPGNGYTF; CDR3 DNA: TGTGCCAGCAGCTTGGGAGTAGTAAGGACACCCGGGAATGGCTACACCTTC; clone size: .; V gene: TRBV5-6; J gene: TRBJ1-2; D gene: .; CDR3 length: 17
CDR3 protein: CASSIRTRSYEQYF; CDR3 DNA: TGTGCCAGCAGCATACGGACTAGGTCCTACGAGCAGTACTTC; clone size: .; V gene: TRBV5-6; J gene: TRBJ2-7; D gene: TRBD2; CDR3 length: 14
CDR3 protein: CASSSPGPINQPQHF; CDR3 DNA: TGTGCCAGCAGTTCCCCGGGACCGATCAATCAGCCCCAGCATTTT; clone size: once; V gene: TRBV28; J gene: TRBJ1-5; D gene: .; CDR3 length: 15
CDR3 protein: CSAVHQETQYF; CDR3 DNA: TGCAGTGCCGTCCACCAAGAGACCCAGTACTTC; clone size: .; V gene: TRBV20-1; J gene: TRBJ2-5; D gene: .; CDR3 length: 11
CDR3 protein: CASSFWGVQETQYF; CDR3 DNA: TGTGCCAGCAGCTTTTGGGGTGTCCAAGAGACCCAGTACTTC; clone size: .; V gene: TRBV7-9; J gene: TRBJ2-5; D gene: .; CDR3 length: 14
CDR3 protein: CASSQASGGSYEQYF; CDR3 DNA: TGTGCCAGCAGCCAGGCTAGCGGGGGCTCCTACGAGCAGTACTTC; clone size: .; V gene: TRBV4-2; J gene: TRBJ2-7; D gene: TRBD2; CDR3 length: 15
CDR3 protein: CASSREGVSSEQYF; CDR3 DNA: TGTGCCAGCAGCCGTGAAGGGGTATCCTCCGAGCAGTACTTC; clone size: .; V gene: TRBV5-4; J gene: TRBJ2-7; D gene: .; CDR3 length: 14
CDR3 protein: CAISGSPGELFF; CDR3 DNA: TGTGCCATCAGTGGGTCCCCCGGGGAGCTGTTTTTT; clone size: .; V gene: TRBV10-3; J gene: TRBJ2-2; D gene: .; CDR3 length: 12
CDR3 protein: CASSEGTGGNQPQHF; CDR3 DNA: TGTGCCAGCAGTGAAGGAACAGGGGGTAATCAGCCCCAGCATTTT; clone size: .; V gene: TRBV6-1; J gene: TRBJ1-5; D gene: TRBD1; CDR3 length: 15
CDR3 protein: CASNRQVGDTEAFF; CDR3 DNA: TGCGCCAGCAACCGACAGGTTGGGGACACTGAAGCTTTCTTT; clone size: once; V gene: TRBV5-1; J gene: TRBJ1-1; D gene: .; CDR3 length: 14
CDR3 protein: CAAGFTGELFF; CDR3 DNA: TGTGCCGCAGGGTTCACCGGGGAGCTGTTTTTT; clone size: .; V gene: TRBV30; J gene: TRBJ2-2; D gene: .; CDR3 length: 11
CDR3 protein: CASSLEGVEQFF; CDR3 DNA: TGCGCCAGCAGCTTGGAAGGGGTTGAGCAGTTCTTC; clone size: .; V gene: TRBV5-1; J gene: TRBJ2-1; D gene: .; CDR3 length: 12
CDR3 protein: CASEGVAGETQYF; CDR3 DNA: TGCGCCAGCGAGGGGGTGGCCGGGGAGACCCAGTACTTC; clone size: .; V gene: TRBV4-1; J gene: TRBJ2-5; D gene: .; CDR3 length: 13
CDR3 protein: CASSGGGGTYEQYF; CDR3 DNA: TGTGCCAGCAGTGGAGGAGGGGGCACCTACGAGCAGTACTTC; clone size: .; V gene: TRBV28; J gene: TRBJ2-7; D gene: .; CDR3 length: 14
CDR3 protein: CASSVGTGKFYNEQFF; CDR3 DNA: TGTGCCAGCAGCGTAGGTACAGGGAAGTTCTACAATGAGCAGTTCTTC; clone size: .; V gene: TRBV9; J gene: TRBJ2-1; D gene: .; CDR3 length: 16
CDR3 protein: CASSLSAGYYGYTF; CDR3 DNA: TGTGCCAGCAGTTTATCGGCAGGGTACTATGGCTACACCTTC; clone size: .; V gene: TRBV27; J gene: TRBJ1-2; D gene: .; CDR3 length: 14
CDR3 protein: CASSVWTSGTKEQYF; CDR3 DNA: TGTGCCAGCAGTGTCTGGACTAGCGGGACTAAAGAGCAGTACTTC; clone size: .; V gene: TRBV6-1; J gene: TRBJ2-7; D gene: TRBD2; CDR3 length: 15
CDR3 protein: CASSESPGNSNQPQHF; CDR3 DNA: TGCGCCAGCAGTGAGTCCCCCGGAAATAGCAATCAGCCCCAGCATTTT; clone size: .; V gene: TRBV10-2; J gene: TRBJ1-5; D gene: .; CDR3 length: 16
CDR3 protein: CASSHLTGYTGELFF; CDR3 DNA: TGTGCCAGCAGCCATCTGACAGGGTACACCGGGGAGCTGTTTTTT; clone size: few; V gene: TRBV7-9; J gene: TRBJ2-2; D gene: TRBD1; CDR3 length: 15
CDR3 protein: CASCPLRDRVTYEQYF; CDR3 DNA: TGCGCCAGCTGTCCGCTCCGGGACAGGGTTACCTACGAGCAGTACTTC; clone size: .; V gene: TRBV5-1; J gene: TRBJ2-7; D gene: TRBD1; CDR3 length: 16
CDR3 protein: CASSLDGAPNSPLHF; CDR3 DNA: TGCGCCAGCAGCTTGGATGGGGCCCCCAATTCACCCCTCCACTTT; clone size: .; V gene: TRBV5-1; J gene: TRBJ1-6; D gene: .; CDR3 length: 15
CDR3 protein: CASSGDVNTEAFF; CDR3 DNA: TGTGCCAGCTCTGGGGACGTGAACACTGAAGCTTTCTTT; clone size: .; V gene: TRBV18; J gene: TRBJ1-1; D gene: .; CDR3 length: 13
CDR3 protein: CASSQPPGSYGYTF; CDR3 DNA: TGTGCCAGTAGCCAACCTCCGGGTAGCTATGGCTACACCTTC; clone size: .; V gene: TRBV19; J gene: TRBJ1-2; D gene: .; CDR3 length: 14
CDR3 protein: CASSLGTLGYNEQFF; CDR3 DNA: TGTGCCAGCAGCCTCGGCACTCTGGGCTACAATGAGCAGTTCTTC; clone size: .; V gene: TRBV9; J gene: TRBJ2-1; D gene: .; CDR3 length: 15
CDR3 protein: CSVVGRGGREQYF; CDR3 DNA: TGCAGCGTTGTCGGCCGAGGGGGGCGCGAGCAGTACTTC; clone size: .; V gene: TRBV29-1; J gene: TRBJ2-7; D gene: .; CDR3 length: 13
CDR3 protein: CASSRDRSSYNEQFF; CDR3 DNA: TGTGCCAGCTCACGAGACCGGAGCTCCTACAATGAGCAGTTCTTC; clone size: .; V gene: TRBV18; J gene: TRBJ2-1; D gene: .; CDR3 length: 15
CDR3 protein: CSVEPSGSVKTQYF; CDR3 DNA: TGCAGCGTTGAACCTAGCGGGAGCGTGAAGACCCAGTACTTC; clone size: .; V gene: TRBV29-1; J gene: TRBJ2-5; D gene: TRBD2; CDR3 length: 14
CDR3 protein: CAWSSGTAEAFF; CDR3 DNA: TGTGCCTGGAGTTCAGGTACTGCCGAAGCTTTCTTT; clone size: .; V gene: TRBV30; J gene: TRBJ1-1; D gene: .; CDR3 length: 12
CDR3 protein: CVWSREGPGNTIYF; CDR3 DNA: TGTGTCTGGTCCAGGGAGGGACCTGGAAACACCATATATTTT; clone size: once; V gene: TRBV30; J gene: TRBJ1-3; D gene: .; CDR3 length: 14
CDR3 protein: CASSPGRRNYEQYF; CDR3 DNA: TGTGCCAGCAGCCCGGGACGCAGGAACTACGAGCAGTACTTC; clone size: .; V gene: TRBV5-4; J gene: TRBJ2-7; D gene: .; CDR3 length: 14
CDR3 protein: CASSLEGRGGLLF; CDR3 DNA: TGCGCCAGCAGCTTGGAGGGCAGGGGAGGGTTACTCTTT; clone size: .; V gene: TRBV5-1; J gene: TRBJ1-1; D gene: .; CDR3 length: 13
CDR3 protein: CAISLTTVKAEAFF; CDR3 DNA: TGTGCCATCAGTCTCACGACAGTTAAGGCTGAAGCTTTCTTT; clone size: once; V gene: TRBV10-3; J gene: TRBJ1-1; D gene: .; CDR3 length: 14
CDR3 protein: CASSQGGGVQETQYF; CDR3 DNA: TGCGCCAGCAGCCAGGGAGGCGGGGTCCAAGAGACCCAGTACTTC; clone size: .; V gene: TRBV4-1; J gene: TRBJ2-5; D gene: .; CDR3 length: 15
CDR3 protein: CASSEKGIGDPDTQYF; CDR3 DNA: TGTGCCAGCAGTGAGAAGGGGATCGGGGATCCAGATACGCAGTATTTT; clone size: .; V gene: TRBV6-4; J gene: TRBJ2-3; D gene: .; CDR3 length: 16
CDR3 protein: CARRGRGVQETQYF; CDR3 DNA: TGCGCCAGGAGAGGGAGAGGGGTCCAAGAGACCCAGTACTTC; clone size: .; V gene: TRBV5-1; J gene: TRBJ2-5; D gene: .; CDR3 length: 14
CDR3 protein: CASSPEAETQYF; CDR3 DNA: TGTGCCAGCAGCCCGGAGGCAGAGACCCAGTACTTC; clone size: .; V gene: TRBV5-4; J gene: TRBJ2-5; D gene: .; CDR3 length: 12
CDR3 protein: CSAAGLSRIDEQFF; CDR3 DNA: TGCAGCGCTGCGGGCCTCTCACGGATTGATGAGCAGTTCTTC; clone size: .; V gene: TRBV29-1; J gene: TRBJ2-1; D gene: .; CDR3 length: 14
CDR3 protein: CAWRRWRGLNEKLFF; CDR3 DNA: TGTGCCTGGAGGAGATGGCGGGGGCTTAATGAAAAACTGTTTTTT; clone size: .; V gene: TRBV30; J gene: TRBJ1-4; D gene: .; CDR3 length: 15
CDR3 protein: CASTPPWAGGEAFF; CDR3 DNA: TGTGCCAGCACCCCCCCCTGGGCAGGGGGCGAGGCTTTCTTT; clone size: .; V gene: TRBV6-5; J gene: TRBJ1-1; D gene: TRBD1; CDR3 length: 14
CDR3 protein: CASSSGGANVLTF; CDR3 DNA: TGTGCCAGCAGCTCTGGTGGGGCCAACGTCCTGACTTTC; clone size: .; V gene: TRBV7-9; J gene: TRBJ2-6; D gene: .; CDR3 length: 13
CDR3 protein: CASSLAGSSYNEQFF; CDR3 DNA: TGCGCCAGCAGCTTGGCCGGGAGCTCCTACAATGAGCAGTTCTTC; clone size: .; V gene: TRBV5-1; J gene: TRBJ2-1; D gene: .; CDR3 length: 15